The 11 T cell receptor beta chains listed next were all sequenced from one sample in a study of cytomegalovirus exposure and HLA in healthy donors. Both 60 Vbeta primers and 13 Jbeta primers went into the PCR. Generated by immunoSEQ multiplex PCR, the TCRdb table keeps only in-frame clones and is missing some. The sample carries some 180,000 clones, 70% to 80% recorded once. The sample consisted of PBMCs. All receptors derive from a woman aged 55 to 70 in good health and CMV-seropositive.

This clone was detected only once. The rearrangement uses TRBV7-3 and TRBJ2-2; 8 nucleotides agree with TRBD1. CDR1 and CDR2 (germline): SGHTA, FQGTGA. The CDR3 runs 15 residues. The ends lost 5 bases at V and 5 bases at J; junction bases unmatched: 7. CDR3 sequence: CASSTGTGGTGELFF. CDR3 coding DNA: TGTGCCAGCAGCACCGGGACAGGTGGTACCGGGGAGCTGTTTTTT.

V usage is TRBV7-9 and J usage is TRBJ2-3; perhaps TRBD1 as D (6 bases). This CDR3 region has 14 residues. The V end lost 7 bases, the J end lost 3 bases, and 14 bases lay between the germline ends. Looked up from germline, CDR1 is SEHNR and CDR2 is FQNEAQ (reference sequence). This CDR3 reads CASTESTGTDTQYF. The CDR3 DNA is TGTGCCAGCACAGAATCGACAGGTACAGATACGCAGTATTTT.

The chain carries TRBV28 and TRBJ2-5, with 9 bases lining up with TRBD1. The J segment lost 1 base and the V segment lost 6 bases, leaving 6 bases of the junction unmatched. CDR3 length: 15 residues. Germline V CDR1 and CDR2: MDHEN, SYDVKM. The CDR3 DNA sequence: TGTGCCAGCAGGGACGGGACAGGGCTCCAAGAGACCCAGTACTTC. This encodes CASRDGTGLQETQYF.

The chain carries TRBV11-2 and TRBJ2-4; the match to TRBD2 covers 9 bases. Germline V gene sequence: CDR1 SGHAT, CDR2 FQNNGV. CDR3 length: 12 residues. V was pared by 1 base and J by 14 bases, with 3 bases of the junction left unmatched. The CDR3 loop reads CASSLAGLAKYF. Written as DNA, the CDR3 is TGTGCCAGCAGCTTAGCGGGACTAGCTAAGTACTTC.

This clone was found a few times. Within the sample, other DNA sequences also encode this same CDR3. The genes are TRBV28 and TRBJ2-7; no definite D call. Germline CDR1 MDHEN, CDR2 SYDVKM. V lost 2 bases, J lost 0 bases, and 11 bases lay in between. The CDR3 extends over 15 amino acids. The DNA of the CDR3 is TGTGCCAGCAGTTTAGGCGGTTTAAGCTCCTACGAGCAGTACTTC. It codes for CASSLGGLSSYEQYF.

This clone was seen just once. The V gene is TRBV27, the J gene TRBJ1-6; maybe TRBD1 (5 bases). Looked up from germline, CDR1 is MNHEY and CDR2 is SMNVEV (reference sequence). V lost 6 bases to trimming and J lost 7 bases, with 19 bases between them. This CDR3 is built from 16 residues. The CDR3 protein is CASSLQVPRMNSPLHF. The CDR3 bases are TGTGCCAGCAGCTTACAGGTCCCACGTATGAATTCACCCCTCCACTTT.

With regard to this clone: This CDR3 is also generated by other DNA sequences in the sample. V is TRBV5-1 and J is TRBJ2-5; 8 bases line up with TRBD1. The length of the CDR3 is 14 residues. CDR1 and CDR2 (germline): SGHRS, YFSETQ. Germline trimming cut 4 bases from V and 2 bases from J; bases unmatched to any gene: 4. CDR3 protein: CASSPGTGQETQYF. The CDR3 DNA reads TGCGCCAGCAGCCCCGGGACAGGTCAAGAGACCCAGTACTTC.

The chain links TRBV5-6 to TRBJ2-7, with 7 bases aligning to TRBD2. There are 15 residues in the CDR3. Germline lookup yields CDR1 SGHDT and CDR2 YYEEEE. J lost 4 bases, V lost 0 bases, and 7 bases had no gene match. The CDR3, as DNA: TGTGCCAGCAGCTTGGTTAGCGTGGGAGGGTACGAGCAGTACTTC. Translation: CASSLVSVGGYEQYF.

The CDR3 here is CASSPSTSPTRYEQYF. As DNA, the CDR3 is TGTGCCAGCAGCCCCTCAACTAGCCCTACTCGCTACGAGCAGTACTTC. The chain recombines TRBV6-6 with TRBJ2-5; TRBD2 might be the D (6 bases). The closer fit of TRBJ2-7 to the DNA end suggests the J call may be wrong. This CDR3 has 16 residues. CDR1 and CDR2 (germline): MNHNY, SVGAGI (reference sequence).

The rearrangement links TRBV2 to TRBJ2-7, with D maybe TRBD1 (6 bases). The length of the CDR3 is 14 residues. V gave up 6 bases and J gave up 3 bases, with 15 bases separating them. Germline CDR1 is SNHLY and CDR2 is FYNNEI. The CDR3: CASRRAGENYEQYF. As DNA, the CDR3 is TGTGCCAGCAGGCGGGCAGGGGAAAACTACGAGCAGTACTTC.

This clone showed up just once. This chain links TRBV7-9 with TRBJ2-3; D possibly corresponds to TRBD2 (6 bases). There are 14 residues in the CDR3. From germline, CDR1 is SEHNR and CDR2 FQNEAQ (reference sequence). V gave up 3 bases and J gave up 9 bases, with 16 bases separating them. This CDR3 is CASSFGSGDPTQYF. CDR3 DNA sequence: TGTGCCAGCAGCTTCGGGTCGGGGGACCCCACGCAGTATTTT.